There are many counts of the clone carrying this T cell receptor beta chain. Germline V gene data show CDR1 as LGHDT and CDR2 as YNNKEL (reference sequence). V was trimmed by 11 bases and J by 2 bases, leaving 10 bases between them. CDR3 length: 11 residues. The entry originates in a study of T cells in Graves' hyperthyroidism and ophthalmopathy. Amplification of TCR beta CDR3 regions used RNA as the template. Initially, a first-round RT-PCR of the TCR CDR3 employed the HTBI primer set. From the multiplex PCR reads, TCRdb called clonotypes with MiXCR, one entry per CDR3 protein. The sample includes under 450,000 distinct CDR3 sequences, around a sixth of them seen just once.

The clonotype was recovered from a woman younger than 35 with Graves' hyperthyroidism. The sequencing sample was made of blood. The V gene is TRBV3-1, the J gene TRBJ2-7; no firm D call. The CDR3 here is CAAGSPYEQYF. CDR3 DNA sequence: TGTGCCGCAGGCTCCCCCTACGAGCAGTACTTC.